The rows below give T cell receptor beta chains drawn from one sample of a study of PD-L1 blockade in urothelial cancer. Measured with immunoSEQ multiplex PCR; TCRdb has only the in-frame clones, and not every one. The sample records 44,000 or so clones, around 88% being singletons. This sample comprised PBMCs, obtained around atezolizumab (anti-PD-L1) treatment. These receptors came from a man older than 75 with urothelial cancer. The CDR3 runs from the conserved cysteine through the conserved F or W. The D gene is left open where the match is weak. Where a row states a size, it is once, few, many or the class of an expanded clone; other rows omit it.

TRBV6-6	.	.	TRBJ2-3	CASSYSVEPSTDTQYF	TGTGCCAGCAGTTACTCCGTGGAGCCTAGCACAGATACGCAGTATTTT
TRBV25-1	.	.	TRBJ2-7	CASSVRWEQYF	TGTGCCAGCAGTGTCCGGTGGGAGCAGTACTTC
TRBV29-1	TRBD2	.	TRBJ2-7	CSVLAGGREQYF	TGCAGCGTTTTAGCGGGAGGCCGCGAGCAGTACTTC
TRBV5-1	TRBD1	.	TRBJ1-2	CASSERPRTGLYGYTF	TGCGCCAGCAGCGAAAGACCCAGGACAGGACTTTATGGCTACACCTTC
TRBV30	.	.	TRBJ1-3	CAWYPKRSGNTIYF	TGTGCCTGGTATCCAAAGCGGTCCGGAAACACCATATATTTT
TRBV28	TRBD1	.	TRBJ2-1	CASRTGAINNEQFF	TGTGCCAGCAGAACAGGGGCGATAAACAATGAGCAGTTCTTC
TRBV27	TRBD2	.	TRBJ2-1	CASRVLLATLDNEQFF	TGTGCCAGCCGCGTTCTACTAGCGACCCTGGACAATGAGCAGTTCTTC
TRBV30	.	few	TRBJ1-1	CAWRVQGSTEAFF	TGTGCCTGGAGGGTACAGGGATCCACTGAAGCTTTCTTT
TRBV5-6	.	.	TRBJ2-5	CASSSGLQETQYF	TGTGCCAGCAGCTCGGGGTTACAAGAGACCCAGTACTTC
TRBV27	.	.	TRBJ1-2	CASSFTAGNYGYTF	TGTGCCAGCAGTTTTACCGCGGGGAACTATGGCTACACCTTC
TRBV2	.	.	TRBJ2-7	CASSGGGKGSYEQYF	TGTGCCAGCAGTGGAGGGGGAAAGGGCTCCTACGAGCAGTACTTC
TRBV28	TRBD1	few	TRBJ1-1	CASSLTGVVDTEAFF	TGTGCCAGCAGTCTGACAGGGGTGGTGGACACTGAAGCTTTCTTT
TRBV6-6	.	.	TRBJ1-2	CASSSGGANYGYTF	TGTGCCAGCAGCTCGGGGGGAGCTAACTATGGCTACACCTTC
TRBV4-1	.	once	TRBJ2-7	CASSQEGRLRGEQYF	TGCGCCAGCAGCCAAGAGGGCAGGCTCAGGGGCGAGCAGTACTTC
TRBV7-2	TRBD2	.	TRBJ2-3	CASSLGLAAQRTDTQYF	TGTGCCAGCAGCTTAGGGCTAGCGGCCCAAAGGACAGATACGCAGTATTTT
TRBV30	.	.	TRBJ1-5	CAWSKKADQPQHF	TGTGCCTGGAGTAAGAAAGCGGATCAGCCCCAGCATTTT
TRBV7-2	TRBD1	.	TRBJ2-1	CASSLGTGKGNEQFF	TGTGCCAGCAGCTTAGGGACAGGGAAGGGCAATGAGCAGTTCTTC
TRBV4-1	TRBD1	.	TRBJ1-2	CASSLEQGAVNYGYTF	TGCGCCAGCAGCCTCGAACAGGGGGCAGTTAACTATGGCTACACCTTC
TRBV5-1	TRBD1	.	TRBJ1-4	CASSSRDRATTNEKLFF	TGCGCCAGCAGCTCCCGGGACAGGGCTACAACTAATGAAAAACTGTTTTTT
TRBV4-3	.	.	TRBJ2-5	CASSQGHNGETQYF	TGCGCCAGCAGCCAAGGACACAATGGGGAGACCCAGTACTTC
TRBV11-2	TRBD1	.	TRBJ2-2	CASRQTGAGELFF	TGTGCCAGCAGGCAGACAGGGGCCGGGGAGCTGTTTTTT
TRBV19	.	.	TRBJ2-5	CASSEGQYGAQYF	TGTGCCAGTAGTGAAGGACAGTATGGGGCCCAGTACTTC
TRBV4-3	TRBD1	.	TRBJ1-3	CASSQGQGGNTIYF	TGCGCCAGCAGCCAAGGACAGGGAGGAAACACCATATATTTT
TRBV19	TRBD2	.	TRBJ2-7	CASSIGVGTRREQYF	TGTGCCAGTAGTATCGGGGTCGGGACTAGACGCGAGCAGTACTTC
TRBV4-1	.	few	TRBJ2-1	CASSQASGSSYNEQFF	TGCGCCAGCAGCCAAGCCAGCGGAAGCTCCTACAATGAGCAGTTCTTC
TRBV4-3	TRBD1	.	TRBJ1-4	CASSQDRDRTNEKLFF	TGCGCCAGCAGCCAAGACAGGGACAGAACTAATGAAAAACTGTTTTTT
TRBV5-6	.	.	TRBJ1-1	CASSFQVNTEAFF	TGTGCCAGCAGCTTTCAGGTGAACACTGAAGCTTTCTTT
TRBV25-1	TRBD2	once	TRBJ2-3	CASSERLSGRADTQYF	TGTGCCAGCAGTGAACGACTAAGCGGGAGGGCGGATACGCAGTATTTT
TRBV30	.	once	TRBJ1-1	CAWTQGTEAFF	TGTGCCTGGACTCAGGGGACTGAAGCTTTCTTT
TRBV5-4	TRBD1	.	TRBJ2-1	CASSSALGSGGSHEQFF	TGTGCCAGTAGTAGCGCATTGGGGTCAGGGGGTTCGCATGAGCAGTTCTTC
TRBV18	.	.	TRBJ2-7	CASSPFVPTGTGGYEQYF	TGTGCCAGCTCACCGTTCGTACCAACCGGGACTGGCGGGTACGAGCAGTACTTC
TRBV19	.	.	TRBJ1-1	CASRGGLSNTEAFF	TGTGCCAGTAGGGGGGGACTGTCGAACACTGAAGCTTTCTTT
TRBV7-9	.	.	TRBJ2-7	CASSLGTRNEQYF	TGTGCCAGCAGCTTAGGAACACGAAACGAGCAGTACTTC
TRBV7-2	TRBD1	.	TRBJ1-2	CASSAGTGGDGYTF	TGTGCCAGCAGCGCCGGGACAGGGGGAGATGGCTACACCTTC
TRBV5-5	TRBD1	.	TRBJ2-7	CASSWGQGSVYEQYF	TGTGCCAGCAGCTGGGGACAGGGGAGTGTATACGAGCAGTACTTC
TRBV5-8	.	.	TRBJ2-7	CASSLVPGQYF	TGTGCCAGCAGCTTGGTGCCGGGGCAGTACTTC
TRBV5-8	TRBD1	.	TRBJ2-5	CASSLDRGSSAQYF	TGTGCCAGCAGCTTGGACAGGGGGAGTTCGGCCCAGTACTTC
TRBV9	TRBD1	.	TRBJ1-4	CASSVRTGGNNEKLFF	TGTGCCAGCAGCGTCCGCACAGGGGGAAATAATGAAAAACTGTTTTTT
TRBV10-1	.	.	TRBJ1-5	CASAGGPNQPQHF	TGCGCCAGCGCCGGGGGACCAAATCAGCCCCAGCATTTT
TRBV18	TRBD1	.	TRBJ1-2	CASSAGTGGSYGYTF	TGTGCCAGCTCAGCCGGGACAGGGGGCTCCTATGGCTACACCTTC
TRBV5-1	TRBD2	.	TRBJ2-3	CASSKGLAGGDTQYF	TGCGCCAGCAGCAAGGGACTAGCGGGAGGAGATACGCAGTATTTT
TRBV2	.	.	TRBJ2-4	CASREGGGGKNIQYF	TGTGCCAGCCGTGAAGGGGGAGGTGGCAAAAACATTCAGTACTTC
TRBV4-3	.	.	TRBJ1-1	CASSQDWLGAQVAFF	TGCGCCAGCAGCCAAGATTGGTTAGGGGCGCAGGTAGCTTTCTTT
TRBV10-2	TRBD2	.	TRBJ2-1	CASSTSGRVSYNEQFF	TGCGCCAGCTCGACTAGCGGGAGGGTCTCCTACAATGAGCAGTTCTTC
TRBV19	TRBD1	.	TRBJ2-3	CASSIVSGGGTDTQYF	TGTGCCAGTAGTATAGTTTCAGGGGGCGGCACAGATACGCAGTATTTT